The 2 T cell receptor beta chains listed next were all sequenced from one sample in a study of shared clonotypes between healthy human individuals (TCRdb year 2020). Library preparation employed the immunoSEQ multiplex PCR assay. This immuneACCESS table, as held by TCRdb, lists in-frame sequences with V and J called but not all clones. Of the missing ones, under half trace to an unresolved V gene in checked studies; the others have no known cause. This sample comprises 2 million to 2.5 million clones, approximately 93% of them detected only once. The ten largest clones capture about 0.41% of the sample. Sequenced input: naive CD4+ T cells from PBMCs. Explained via the paper, the cell subset or site label denotes: CD45RA+ positively selected. All receptors derive from a man younger than 35 in good health. Some clones in this sample may be carry-over from other donors' samples.

The genes are TRBV19 and TRBJ1-3, with D uncertain. V lost 5 bases and J 8 bases, leaving 13 bases between the germline ends. Germline V gives CDR1 LNHDA, CDR2 SQIVND (reference sequence). This CDR3 is 13 amino acids long. The CDR3 loop is CASSGRWADTIYF. The CDR3 coding sequence is TGTGCCAGTAGTGGGCGTTGGGCAGACACCATATATTTT. The complete variable domain, with remaining parts taken from reference TRBV19 and TRBJ1-3, reads DGGITQSPKYLFRKEGQNVTLSCEQNLNHDAMYWYRQDPGQGLRLIYYSQIVNDFQKGDIAEGYSVSREKKESFPLTVTSAQKNPTAFYLCASSGRWADTIYFGEGSWLTVV.

The chain links TRBV6-6 to TRBJ2-7, with D possibly TRBD1 on 5 matching bases. Per germline, CDR1 MNHNY and CDR2 SVGAGI (reference sequence). V shed 0 bases and J shed 0 bases, with 9 bases lying between them. The CDR3 extends over 15 amino acids. The CDR3 DNA reads TGTGCCAGCAGTTACTCTACAGGTAGCTCCTACGAGCAGTACTTC. It encodes CASSYSTGSSYEQYF.